This TCR beta chain was recorded in a study of identical twins. Study observations and caveats: Compared with unrelated sharing, twin-shared out-of-frame alpha sequences had more low-probability sequences. The study based its conclusions on cross-sectional statistical analysis and did not follow the same donors. The presence of invariant MAIT and iNKT cells could partly confound analyses of zero-insertion sequences.

As to this clonotype: Its antigen is currently unknown.

MiXCR, applied by TCRdb to the 5' RACE reads, yields one record per CDR3 protein. The table shows 200,000 to 300,000 distinct CDR3 sequences, with 10% occurring only once. Material for sequencing was memory T cells sorted from blood. This clonotype was obtained from a man aged 50-59 years in good health.

CDR3: CASSLAPTGSSGANVLTF. Here the CDR3 DNA reads TGTGCCAGCAGCTTAGCGCCGACCGGCAGCTCTGGGGCCAACGTCCTGACTTTC. This rearrangement joins TRBV11-1 to TRBJ2-6; D unclear. Germline V lookup: CDR1 SGHAT, CDR2 FQDESV (reference sequence). The V and J ends lost 0 bases and 0 bases respectively, with 12 bases between them. The CDR3 has 18 residues.